The 19 T cell receptor beta chains below come from one sample, sequenced in a study of metastatic and nonmetastatic thyroid tumors. TCRdb recomputed clones from the PCR reads via MiXCR. Among 75,000 to 100,000 clones listed, approximately 12% were seen once. Each patient came to thyroid surgery without any prior treatment (of any kind). The specimen sequenced was blood. The receptor set was obtained from a female donor with papillary thyroid cancer or a benign thyroid nodule (not recorded which). Some clones in this sample may be carry-over from other donors' samples.

There are many counts of this clone. This chain uses TRBV9 with TRBJ2-3; D is perhaps TRBD1 (5 bases). Germline lookup yields CDR1 SGDLS and CDR2 YYNGEE. This CDR3 has 14 residues. V lost 0 bases to trimming and J lost 2 bases, with 7 bases between them. DNA of the CDR3: TGTGCCAGCAGCGTAGCAGGGATCACAGATACGCAGTATTTT. Its translation is CASSVAGITDTQYF.

This clone was seen repeatedly, ten times or more. The rearrangement uses TRBV4-3 and TRBJ2-7, with D possibly TRBD2 on 6 matching bases. Germline CDR1 reads LGHNA; CDR2 reads YSLEER. With 2 bases removed from V and 0 bases from J, the gap between germline ends came to 14 bases. This CDR3 has 16 amino acids. Here the CDR3 reads CASSQTVAEPSYEQYF. The CDR3 nucleotides read TGCGCCAGCAGCCAAACGGTAGCGGAGCCCTCCTACGAGCAGTACTTC.

The genes are TRBV6-1 and TRBJ2-1; no definite D call. The CDR3 contains 13 residues. The ends were cut back, 3 bases at V and 1 base at J, with 4 bases in the middle. The germline gives CDR1 MNHNS, CDR2 SASEGT. Here the CDR3 DNA reads TGTGCCAGCAGTGAGGGTTCCTACAATGAGCAGTTCTTC. Encoded protein: CASSEGSYNEQFF.

This clone was seen ten or more times. This chain connects TRBV6-1 to TRBJ2-5; D remains ambiguous. This CDR3 is built from 16 residues. Trimming left V 1 base short and J 0 bases short, with 12 bases between. Germline assignment: CDR1 MNHNS and CDR2 SASEGT. CDR3 DNA: TGTGCCAGCAGTGAAGAGTGGGGATACGACCAAGAGACCCAGTACTTC. Protein: CASSEEWGYDQETQYF.

This clone was found many times. The J gene is TRBJ2-3, the V gene TRBV7-2, with 7 bases fitting TRBD1. Germline CDR1 SGHTA, CDR2 FQGNSA. V shed 3 bases, J shed 5 bases, and the junction held 5 bases outside the gene matches. The CDR3 runs to 14 residues. The CDR3 protein is CASSLGQNRDTQYF. The CDR3 bases are TGTGCCAGCAGCTTGGGACAGAACCGAGATACGCAGTATTTT. The full variable domain, its missing parts supplied by reference TRBV7-2 and TRBJ2-3, is GAGVSQSPSNKVTEKGKDVELRCDPISGHTALYWYRQSLGQGLEFLIYFQGNSAPDKSGLPSDRFSAERTGGSVSTLTIQRTQQEDSAVYLCASSLGQNRDTQYFGPGTRLTVL.

This clone has ten or more counts. V and J are TRBV20-1 and TRBJ2-1; a weak D match, TRBD2 (6 bases). CDR1 is DFQATT, CDR2 SNEGSKA, per germline (reference sequence). V lost 2 bases, J lost 8 bases, and 19 bases lay in between. The CDR3 covers 15 residues. CDR3 region: CSARTARRGADEQFF. In nucleotides, the CDR3 is TGCAGTGCTAGAACGGCAAGGCGGGGCGCTGATGAGCAGTTCTTC.

With respect to this clone: One base away lies a much larger clone, so this may be a sequencing read error. Other DNA sequences of this sample code for an identical CDR3. This rearrangement joins TRBV14 to TRBJ2-1, with D unclear. The length of the CDR3 is 14 residues. V was cut by 1 base and J by 9 bases, with 13 bases left in between. Germline values: CDR1 SGHDN, CDR2 FVKESK. The CDR3 sequence is CASSQGMQAGEQFF. The CDR3 coding sequence is TGTGCCAGCAGCCAAGGGATGCAGGCTGGTGAGCAGTTCTTC. The variable domain in full, with the rest retrieved from reference TRBV14 and TRBJ2-1, is EAGVTQFPSHSVIEKGQTVTLRCDPISGHDNLYWYRRVMGKEIKFLLHFVKESKQDESGMPNNRFLAERTGGTYSTLKVQPAELEDSGVYFCASSQGMQAGEQFFGPGTRLTVL.

Ten or more counts support this clone. The V and J genes are TRBV5-6 and TRBJ1-2; 8 bases are shared with TRBD1. This CDR3 comprises 14 residues. After removal of 4 bases from V and 1 base from J, the junction contained 3 bases not matched to a gene. Germline lookup yields CDR1 SGHDT and CDR2 YYEEEE. The CDR3 DNA reads TGTGCCAGCAGCGTGGGACAGGATAACTATGGCTACACCTTC. It yields the protein CASSVGQDNYGYTF.

This clone was detected many times. The CDR3 nucleotides read TGCGCCAGCAGCTTGGGGACATTCTCCTACAATGAGCAGTTCTTC. It translates to CASSLGTFSYNEQFF. The chain combines TRBV5-1 with TRBJ2-1; D may be TRBD1 (5 bases). CDR3 length equals 15 residues. Germline assignment: CDR1 SGHRS and CDR2 YFSETQ. V lost 0 bases and J 0 bases, leaving 7 bases between the germline ends.

This clone was observed at least ten times. J is TRBJ2-1 and V is TRBV27, with 8 bases aligning to TRBD2. Germline loops: CDR1 MNHEY, CDR2 SMNVEV (reference sequence). V lost 6 bases, J lost 5 bases, and 9 bases stayed unmatched. The length of the CDR3 is 15 residues. The DNA for the CDR3 is TGTGCCAGCAGACTCGGGACTAGAGGGCACAATGAGCAGTTCTTC. Protein product: CASRLGTRGHNEQFF.

This clone was recorded many times. The chain is built from TRBV6-1 and TRBJ2-2, with 9 bases lining up with TRBD1. The V segment lost 6 bases and the J segment 6 bases; nucleotides outside the gene matches: 5. CDR3 length equals 14 residues. Looked up from germline, CDR1 is MNHNS and CDR2 is SASEGT. The chain's CDR3 is CASRETGGSGELFF. The CDR3 nucleotides are TGTGCCAGCAGGGAGACAGGGGGGTCCGGGGAGCTGTTTTTT.

The CDR3 sequence is CASSLFSSTGADTQYF. In DNA, the CDR3 is TGTGCCAGCAGCTTATTTAGTTCGACGGGAGCAGATACGCAGTATTTT. V and J are TRBV7-3 and TRBJ2-3; D perhaps matches TRBD2 (6 bases). The ends were cut back, 2 bases at V and 4 bases at J, with 16 bases in the middle. Germline V CDR1 and CDR2: SGHTA, FQGTGA. The CDR3 extends over 16 amino acids.

This clone came up many times. The gene calls are TRBV6-2 or TRBV6-3 and TRBJ2-5; D is unresolved. This CDR3 spans 13 amino acids. Trimming stripped 5 bases from V and 1 base from J, with 8 bases between. Germline V lookup: CDR1 MNHEY, CDR2 SVGEGT. This chain's CDR3 is CASSRNSQETQYF. In DNA, the CDR3 is TGTGCCAGCAGTCGGAACTCCCAAGAGACCCAGTACTTC.

The sample holds a few counts of this clone. This CDR3 is missing its conserved last phenylalanine or tryptophan, likely due to a read error. V and J are TRBV6-2 or TRBV6-3 and TRBJ2-7; D perhaps matches TRBD1 (5 bases). The CDR3 runs to 14 residues. V dropped 5 bases and J dropped 4 bases, with 15 bases sitting between them. Germline assignment: CDR1 MNHEY and CDR2 SVGEGT. The CDR3 nucleotides are TGTGCCAGCAGTGGGGCAGGGCTACTGTACGAGCAGTACCTC. Its translation is CASSGAGLLYEQYL.

Many counts were recorded for this clone. V is TRBV27 and J is TRBJ2-7, with D uncertain. CDR1 and CDR2 from the germline V gene are MNHEY and SMNVEV (reference sequence). The CDR3 is made up of 11 amino acids. Trimming left V 2 bases short and J 4 bases short, with 3 bases between. The CDR3 loop reads CASSLRYEQYF. CDR3 sequence (DNA): TGTGCCAGCAGTTTACGGTACGAGCAGTACTTC.

This clone has a count of ten or more. The rearrangement joins TRBV7-2 to TRBJ2-3, with D unresolved. CDR3 length equals 15 residues. V gave up 5 bases and J gave up 2 bases, with 14 bases separating them. Per germline, CDR1 SGHTA and CDR2 FQGNSA. The CDR3 coding sequence is TGTGCCAGCAGCCTAAGTCCCCCGCACACAGATACGCAGTATTTT. Its protein is CASSLSPPHTDTQYF.

This clone has ten or more counts. The chain couples TRBV7-9 to TRBJ2-7, with 7 nucleotides matching TRBD1. CDR3 length: 15 amino acids. Losses at the gene ends were 5 bases for V and 2 bases for J; bases not matched to a gene: 9. Germline CDR1 reads SEHNR; CDR2 reads FQNEAQ (reference sequence). The CDR3 loop is CASSTGQRNPYEQYF. CDR3 in DNA: TGTGCCAGCAGCACGGGACAGCGAAATCCCTACGAGCAGTACTTC.

This clone showed up many times. This sequence joins TRBV6-1 and TRBJ1-1; 10 bases are a match to TRBD1. The CDR3 consists of 14 residues. Germline V gene data show CDR1 as MNHNS and CDR2 as SASEGT. The V and J ends lost 7 bases and 9 bases, in that order; junction bases with no gene match: 11. The CDR3 sequence is CASTVTGGAGKAFF. In nucleotides, the CDR3 is TGTGCCAGCACCGTGACAGGGGGCGCAGGAAAAGCTTTCTTT.

This clone was detected many times. The rearrangement joins TRBV27 to TRBJ2-7, with 8 bases aligning to TRBD1. This CDR3 has 19 residues. The germline V gene has CDR1 MNHEY and CDR2 SMNVEV (reference sequence). J was trimmed by 3 bases and V by 4 bases; bases with no gene match: 20. The CDR3 here is CASSSKTGVGQRGFYEQYF. Here the CDR3 DNA reads TGTGCCAGCAGTTCCAAGACAGGGGTGGGGCAGAGGGGTTTCTACGAGCAGTACTTC.